A selection of T cell receptor beta chains follows, all from one sample in a study of response to subunit inactivated influenza vaccine. TCRdb reanalysed the RT-PCR reads using MiXCR and keeps one entry per CDR3 protein. The table has hundreds of thousands of distinct CDR3 sequences, 15% to 20% seen once. The sample in question was CD4+ T cells sorted from PBMCs, obtained about 24 months after vaccination. The source is a man aged 45-69 years who received an inactivated influenza vaccine. Each CDR3 is given without its conserved first and last residue.

TRBV6-5 9 ASGSGVLAF
TRBV6-6 11 ASRRDGQETQY
TRBV14 11 ASSQYEAGELF
TRBV18 11 ASSLTARYGYT
TRBV6-2/TRBV6-3 8 ASKENEQY
TRBV20-1 10 SARTASSAQH
TRBV20-1 14 SAAARTGEGYNEQF
TRBV10-3 13 AISGGRGTGGELF
TRBV20-1 12 SARTSGAAYEQY
TRBV20-1 19 SARNPQIRDRDLELGEKLF
TRBV4-3 14 ASSRRLAENYNEQF
TRBV20-1 11 SASLRGSYEQY
TRBV6-1 12 ASSARSFYNEQF
TRBV7-8 12 ASSFGSEGGELF
TRBV12-3/TRBV12-4 14 ASSSSSGASTDTQY
TRBV27 11 ASRRTGDYEQY
TRBV10-3 11 AISAEAGNEQY
TRBV12-3/TRBV12-4 14 ASSLAQYRGYYEQY
TRBV20-1 14 SARTSGALSYNEQF
TRBV6-1 12 ASHRDKMNTEAF
TRBV15 14 ATSQGGAASTDTQY
TRBV19 12 ASSAGAVSYEQY
TRBV15 13 ATSRDPSGDNEQF
TRBV4-2 13 ASSQDLSTTDTQY
TRBV7-2 14 ASSLLRGGDHNEQF
TRBV6-5 15 ASSSRGLAGGSYEQY
TRBV12-3/TRBV12-4 11 ASKDQPNQPQH
TRBV2 13 ASSETRVLGIGAF
TRBV20-1 11 SAREVNNSPLH
TRBV5-6 12 ASSLPVMNTEAF
TRBV29-1 11 SVQTVPGTEAF
TRBV18 14 ASSTTSGGPYNEQF
TRBV28 11 AAVGTNTDTQY
TRBV7-9 10 ASSQQGGVAF
TRBV7-9 13 ASSLAHSSLETQY
TRBV5-1 12 ASSLVLDRGKAF
TRBV11-2 14 ASSLIVSSRGNEQF
TRBV23-1 14 ASSQSIEGTYYEQY
TRBV5-1 12 ASRPDANTGELF
TRBV12-3/TRBV12-4 14 ASSIQGLTVADTQY
TRBV5-1 14 ASSLRLTKNTGELF
TRBV10-3 12 AISESRDSYEQY
TRBV18 14 ASSPITSGISYEQY
TRBV6-1 12 ASSQDRIENIQY
TRBV7-9 12 ASSLATGVATQY
TRBV4-1 15 ASSQASIWPPGNEQF
TRBV18 13 ASSPLGPSTDTQY
TRBV12-3/TRBV12-4 12 ASSSSGWATKLF